The present entry profiles one T cell receptor beta chain with its context. Its target is unknown. The PCR had 60 Vbeta and 13 Jbeta primers. Data came from immunoSEQ multiplex PCR; TCRdb stores just in-frame clones and leaves some out. The table lists nearly 200,000 clones. The sample belongs to a study of cytomegalovirus exposure and HLA in healthy donors. General study results and limits: Confirmation in vitro established that a few CMV-associated chains were specific for CMV antigens. Both high specificity and high sensitivity reportedly marked the classifier's diagnosis of cytomegalovirus status. The records held CMV serostatus as the only immune exposure information.

Germline V gene sequence: CDR1 MDHEN, CDR2 SYDVKM. Trimming cost V 0 bases and J 6 bases; bases outside gene matches: 6. This CDR3 has 16 residues. The chain carries TRBV28 and TRBJ2-7; 12 positions match TRBD1. The sequence was collected from a boy between 10 and 17 years old in good health and CMV-seronegative. Sequencing used PBMCs. The CDR3 loop is CASSLWLGTGGSEQYF. Written as DNA, the CDR3 is TGTGCCAGCAGTTTATGGTTAGGGACAGGGGGCAGCGAGCAGTACTTC.